A selection of T cell receptor beta chains follows, all from one sample in a study of OX40 agonist ivuxolimab in advanced cancers. TCRdb's table, derived via immunoSEQ multiplex PCR, lists solely in-frame clones and lacks some. The sample lists over 80,000 clones, approximately 87% occurring once. Sequenced here: CD4+ or CD8+ T cells sorted from blood, sampled in a trial of the OX40 agonist ivuxolimab. The receptors here all came from an adult with an advanced solid tumor such as melanoma, head and neck, liver or kidney cancer. The CDR3 runs from the conserved cysteine through the conserved F or W. A D gene is named only where the DNA matches it firmly. Clone size, where shown, is once, few, many, or a class for clones that have expanded.

abundance	v_gene	len	d_gene	j_gene	CDR3nt	CDR3aa
-	TRBV11-2	13	-	TRBJ1-1	TGTGCCAGCAGCCTTGGACAGAACACTGAAGCTTTCTTT	CASSLGQNTEAFF
-	TRBV29-1	14	-	TRBJ2-1	TGCAGCGTTGACGCAGGGAGGCACTACAATGAGCAGTTCTTC	CSVDAGRHYNEQFF
-	TRBV2	13	-	TRBJ1-2	TGTGCCAGCAGTGGTCAGACCGTCTATGGCTACACCTTC	CASSGQTVYGYTF
-	TRBV11-1	14	-	TRBJ1-1	TGTGCCAGCACCAGACAGGAGTCAAACACTGAAGCTTTCTTT	CASTRQESNTEAFF
-	TRBV19	15	TRBD2	TRBJ2-7	TGTGCCAGTAGTATTTTGGCTAGCGGGACCTACGAGCAGTACTTC	CASSILASGTYEQYF
-	TRBV5-6	11	-	TRBJ1-2	TGTGCCAGCAGCTTGGGCTATGGCTACACCTTC	CASSLGYGYTF
-	TRBV7-3	13	-	TRBJ2-1	TGTGCCAGCAGCTTACTCTCCGACAATGAGCAGTTCTTC	CASSLLSDNEQFF
once	TRBV6-1	14	-	TRBJ2-3	TGTGCCAGCTCTCCGGGGGTGTACTCAGATACGCAGTATTTT	CASSPGVYSDTQYF
-	TRBV7-9	14	-	TRBJ1-1	TGTGCCAGCAGCTCCCAGGCGACGAACACTGAAGCTTTCTTT	CASSSQATNTEAFF
once	TRBV13	13	TRBD1	TRBJ1-1	TGTGCCAGCAGCTCGGGACAGGGGTTCGAAGCTTTCTTT	CASSSGQGFEAFF
-	TRBV19	15	-	TRBJ1-4	TGTGCCAGTAGACTGGGGCACACCCGCGGGGAAAAACTGTTTTTT	CASRLGHTRGEKLFF
-	TRBV14	13	TRBD1	TRBJ1-2	TGTGCCAGCAGCCAAACCAGGGGGGGTGGCTACACCTTC	CASSQTRGGGYTF
once	TRBV18	14	-	TRBJ2-1	TGTGCCAGCTCACCACCCGGTACGCGCAATGAGCAGTTCTTC	CASSPPGTRNEQFF
once	TRBV6-5	14	-	TRBJ1-5	TGTGCCAGCAGTCCGCTAGCGAGTAGTCAGCCCCAGCATTTT	CASSPLASSQPQHF
-	TRBV7-2	14	TRBD2	TRBJ2-5	TGTGCCAGCAGCTTTAGCGGGGGGGTAGAGACCCAGTACTTC	CASSFSGGVETQYF
-	TRBV14	15	-	TRBJ1-2	TGTGCCAGCAGCCCAAATATCGGCTTTAACTATGGCTACACCTTC	CASSPNIGFNYGYTF
-	TRBV6-5	14	TRBD1	TRBJ1-6	TGTGCCAGCAGTTATGACAGGGTGAATTCACCCCTCCACTTT	CASSYDRVNSPLHF
-	TRBV6-6	12	-	TRBJ2-5	TGTGCCAGCAGTTCAATGGGAGAGACCCAGTACTTC	CASSSMGETQYF
-	TRBV4-1	12	-	TRBJ1-1	TGCGCCAGCAGCCAAGATAGGGCTGAAGCTTTCTTT	CASSQDRAEAFF
-	TRBV19	15	TRBD1	TRBJ2-7	TGTGCCAGTAGCCGACAGGGGCCGGACCATAACGAGCAGTACTTC	CASSRQGPDHNEQYF
-	TRBV19	15	TRBD1	TRBJ1-2	TGTGCCAGTAGCATAGGGACAGGGGGCGCCTATGGCTACACCTTC	CASSIGTGGAYGYTF
-	TRBV6-5	16	-	TRBJ1-1	TGTGCCAGCAGTTACTCCACGGCAGGGAGGTACACTGAAGCTTTCTTT	CASSYSTAGRYTEAFF
-	TRBV9	13	-	TRBJ2-1	TGTGCCAGCAGCGTAGTTGGGGCCAATGAGCAGTTCTTC	CASSVVGANEQFF
-	TRBV27	15	TRBD1	TRBJ2-7	TGTGCCAGCAGTTTGCTGGGACAGGGTTCGACCGAGCAGTACTTC	CASSLLGQGSTEQYF
-	TRBV19	12	-	TRBJ2-2	TGTGCCAGTAGGAGGGAATTAGGGGAGCTGTTTTTT	CASRRELGELFF
-	TRBV5-1	13	-	TRBJ2-1	TGCGCCAGCAGCTTGGATCAGGGCGGTGAGCAGTTCTTC	CASSLDQGGEQFF
-	TRBV7-2	13	-	TRBJ2-7	TGTGCCAGCAGCTTAGTCACAGCCTACGAGCAGTACTTC	CASSLVTAYEQYF
-	TRBV5-1	16	TRBD1	TRBJ2-7	TGCGCCAGCAGCTTCACGAGACAGGGGTCCTCCTACGAGCAGTACTTC	CASSFTRQGSSYEQYF
-	TRBV19	13	TRBD2	TRBJ2-5	TGTGCCAGTAGCTCGACTAGCGGAGAGACCCAGTACTTC	CASSSTSGETQYF
-	TRBV29-1	12	-	TRBJ2-1	TGCAGCGTTGAGGATAGGGGAAAGGTTCTGTTCTTC	CSVEDRGKVLFF
-	TRBV19	14	-	TRBJ2-5	TGTGCCAGTAAGGAATGGGGGCAGGGAGAGACCCAGTACTTC	CASKEWGQGETQYF
-	TRBV7-9	11	-	TRBJ2-5	TGTGCCAGCAGCTCAGGGGAAACCCAGTACTTC	CASSSGETQYF
few	TRBV7-9	12	-	TRBJ1-2	TGTGCCAGCAGCAGAATCCAGGAGTCTAACACCTTC	CASSRIQESNTF
-	TRBV7-2	12	-	TRBJ1-3	TGTGCCAGCAGCTTAGACGGATGGACCATATATTTT	CASSLDGWTIYF
-	TRBV6-5	15	TRBD1	TRBJ1-1	TGTGCCAGCAGTACCCGGACAGGAGCTAACACTGAAGCTTTCTTT	CASSTRTGANTEAFF
-	TRBV5-1	13	-	TRBJ2-7	TGCGCCAGCAGCTTTTCGGACAACTACGAGCAGTACTTC	CASSFSDNYEQYF
-	TRBV20-1	11	-	TRBJ1-2	TGCAGTGCTAGGGATAACTATGGCTACACCTTC	CSARDNYGYTF
-	TRBV7-9	17	TRBD2	TRBJ2-3	TGTGCCAGCAGCTTAGCCAATAGCGGGATGGGCACAGATACGCAGTATTTT	CASSLANSGMGTDTQYF
-	TRBV7-9	17	TRBD1	TRBJ1-4	TGTGCCAGCAGCTTGGGGACAGGCGTCGGAACTAATGAAAAACTGTTTTTT	CASSLGTGVGTNEKLFF